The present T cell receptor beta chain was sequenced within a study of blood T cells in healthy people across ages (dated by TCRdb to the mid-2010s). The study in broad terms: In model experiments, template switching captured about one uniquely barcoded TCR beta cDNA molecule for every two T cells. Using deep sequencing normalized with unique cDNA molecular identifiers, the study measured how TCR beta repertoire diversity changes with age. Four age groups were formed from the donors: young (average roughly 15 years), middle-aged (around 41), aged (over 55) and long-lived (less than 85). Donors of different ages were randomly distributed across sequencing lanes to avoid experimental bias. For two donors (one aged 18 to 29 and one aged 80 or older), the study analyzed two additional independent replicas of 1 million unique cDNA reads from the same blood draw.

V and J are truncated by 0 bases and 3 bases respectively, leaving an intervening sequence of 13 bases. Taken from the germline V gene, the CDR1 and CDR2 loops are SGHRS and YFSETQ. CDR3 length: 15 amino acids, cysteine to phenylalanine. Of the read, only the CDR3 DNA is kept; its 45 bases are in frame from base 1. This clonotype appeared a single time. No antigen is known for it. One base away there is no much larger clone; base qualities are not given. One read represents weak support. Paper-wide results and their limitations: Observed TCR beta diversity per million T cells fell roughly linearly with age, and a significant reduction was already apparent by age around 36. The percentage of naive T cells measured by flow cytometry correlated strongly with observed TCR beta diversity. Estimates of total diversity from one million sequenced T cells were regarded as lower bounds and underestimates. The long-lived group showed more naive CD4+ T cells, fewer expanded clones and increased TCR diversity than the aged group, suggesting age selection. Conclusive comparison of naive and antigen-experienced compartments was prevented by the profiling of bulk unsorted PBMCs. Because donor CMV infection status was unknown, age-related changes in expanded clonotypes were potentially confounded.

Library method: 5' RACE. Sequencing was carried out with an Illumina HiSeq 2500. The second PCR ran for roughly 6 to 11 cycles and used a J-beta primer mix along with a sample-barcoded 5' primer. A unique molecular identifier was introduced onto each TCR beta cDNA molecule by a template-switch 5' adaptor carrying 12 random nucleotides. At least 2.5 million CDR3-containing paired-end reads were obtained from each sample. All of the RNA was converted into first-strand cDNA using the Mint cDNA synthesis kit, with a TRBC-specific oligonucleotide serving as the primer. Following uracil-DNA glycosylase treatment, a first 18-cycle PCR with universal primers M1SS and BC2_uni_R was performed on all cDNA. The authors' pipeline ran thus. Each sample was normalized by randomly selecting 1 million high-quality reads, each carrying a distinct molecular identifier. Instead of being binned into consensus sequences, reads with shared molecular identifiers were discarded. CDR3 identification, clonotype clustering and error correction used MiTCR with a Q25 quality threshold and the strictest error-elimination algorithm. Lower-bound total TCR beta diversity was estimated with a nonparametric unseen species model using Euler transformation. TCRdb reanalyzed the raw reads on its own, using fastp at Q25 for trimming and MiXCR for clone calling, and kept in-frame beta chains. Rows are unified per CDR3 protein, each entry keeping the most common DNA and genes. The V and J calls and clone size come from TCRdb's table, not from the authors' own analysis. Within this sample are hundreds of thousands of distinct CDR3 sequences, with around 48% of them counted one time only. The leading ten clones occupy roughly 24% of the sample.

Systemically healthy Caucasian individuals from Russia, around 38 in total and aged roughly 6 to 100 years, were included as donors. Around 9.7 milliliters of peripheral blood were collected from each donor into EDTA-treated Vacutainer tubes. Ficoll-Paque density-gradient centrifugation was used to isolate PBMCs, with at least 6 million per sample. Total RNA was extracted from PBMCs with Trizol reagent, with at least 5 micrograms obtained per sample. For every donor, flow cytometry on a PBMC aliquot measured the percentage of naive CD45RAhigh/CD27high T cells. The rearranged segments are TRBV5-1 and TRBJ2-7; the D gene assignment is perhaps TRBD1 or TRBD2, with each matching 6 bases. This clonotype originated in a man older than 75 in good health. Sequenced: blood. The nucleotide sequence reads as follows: TGCGCCAGCAGCTTGGCCGTGGGGGGCCACTACGAGCAGTACTTC. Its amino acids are CASSLAVGGHYEQYF.